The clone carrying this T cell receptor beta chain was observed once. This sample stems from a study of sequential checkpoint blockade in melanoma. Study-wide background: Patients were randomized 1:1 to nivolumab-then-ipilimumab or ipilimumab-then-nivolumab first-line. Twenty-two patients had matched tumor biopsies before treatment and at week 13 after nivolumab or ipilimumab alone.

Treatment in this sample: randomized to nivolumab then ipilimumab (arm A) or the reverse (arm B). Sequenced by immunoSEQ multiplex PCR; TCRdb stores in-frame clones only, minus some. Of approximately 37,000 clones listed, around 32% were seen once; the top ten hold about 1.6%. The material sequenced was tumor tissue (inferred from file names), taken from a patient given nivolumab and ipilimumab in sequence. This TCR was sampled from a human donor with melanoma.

The CDR3 protein is CAPSSRGIDHEKLFF. Here the CDR3 DNA reads TGTGCCCCATCTTCCAGGGGGATTGATCATGAAAAACTGTTTTTT. V is TRBV19 and J is TRBJ1-4; TRBD1 aligns across 7 bases. Germline-derived CDR1 and CDR2 are LNHDA and SQIVND (reference sequence). V lost 11 bases and J lost 6; bases outside the gene matches: 15. The CDR3 runs to 15 residues.